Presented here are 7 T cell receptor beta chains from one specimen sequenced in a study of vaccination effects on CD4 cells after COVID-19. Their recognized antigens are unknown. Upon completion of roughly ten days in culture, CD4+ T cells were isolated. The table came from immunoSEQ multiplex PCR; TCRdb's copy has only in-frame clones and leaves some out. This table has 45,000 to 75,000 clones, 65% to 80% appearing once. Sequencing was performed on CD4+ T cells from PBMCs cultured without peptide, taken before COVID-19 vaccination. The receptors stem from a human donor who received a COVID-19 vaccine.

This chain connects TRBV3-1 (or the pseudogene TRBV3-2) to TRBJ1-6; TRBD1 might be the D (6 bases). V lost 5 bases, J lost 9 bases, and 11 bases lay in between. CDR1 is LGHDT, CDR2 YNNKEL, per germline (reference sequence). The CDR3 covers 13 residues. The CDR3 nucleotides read TGTGCCAGCAGCGCCCAGGGGAGTTCACCCCTCCACTTT. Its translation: CASSAQGSSPLHF.

In DNA form, the CDR3 reads TGTGCCAGCAGCCTTGGGGGGGGTAGGTCTGGAAACACCATATATTTT. Amino acids: CASSLGGGRSGNTIYF. The chain is built from TRBV28 and TRBJ1-3, with D perhaps TRBD1 (5 bases). Between the trimmed V and J ends, which lost 6 bases and 1 base, there was a span of 16 bases. The CDR3 runs to 16 residues. Germline CDR1 and CDR2: MDHEN and SYDVKM.

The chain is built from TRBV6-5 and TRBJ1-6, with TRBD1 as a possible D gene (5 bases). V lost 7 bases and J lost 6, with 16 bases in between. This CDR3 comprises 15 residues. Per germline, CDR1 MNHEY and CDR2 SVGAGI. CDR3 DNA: TGTGCCAGCACCAGAACCAGGGAAAGTAATTCACCCCTCCACTTT. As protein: CASTRTRESNSPLHF.

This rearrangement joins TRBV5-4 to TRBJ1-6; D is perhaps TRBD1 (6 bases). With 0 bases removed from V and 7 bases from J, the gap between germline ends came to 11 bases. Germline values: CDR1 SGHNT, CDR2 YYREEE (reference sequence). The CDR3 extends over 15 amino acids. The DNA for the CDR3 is TGTGCCAGCAGCTTGGAGGGGGGGCTGAATTCACCCCTCCACTTT. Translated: CASSLEGGLNSPLHF.

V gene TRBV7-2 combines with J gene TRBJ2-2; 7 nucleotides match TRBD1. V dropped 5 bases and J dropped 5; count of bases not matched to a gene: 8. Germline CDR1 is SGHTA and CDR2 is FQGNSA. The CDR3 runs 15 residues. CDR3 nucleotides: TGTGCCAGCAGCCCAAAACAGGGGCCGACCGGGGAGCTGTTTTTT. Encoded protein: CASSPKQGPTGELFF.

CDR3 nucleotide sequence: TGTGCCAGCAGTTGGGGGACAGATACGCAGTATTTT. This translates into CASSWGTDTQYF. The chain combines TRBV27 with TRBJ2-3; TRBD1 or TRBD2 may be the D gene (5 bases each). V was pared by 4 bases and J by 3 bases, with 5 bases between. The length of the CDR3 is 12 residues. Per the germline V gene, CDR1 is MNHEY and CDR2 is SMNVEV (reference sequence).

The CDR3 sequence is CASSGLAGGSAYNEQFF. The CDR3 DNA reads as TGTGCCAGCAGTGGGCTAGCGGGGGGCTCAGCCTACAATGAGCAGTTCTTC. The rearrangement uses TRBV6-4 and TRBJ2-1, with 11 nucleotides matching TRBD2. Trimming removed 4 bases from V and 2 bases from J; junction bases left unmatched: 7. CDR1 is MRHNA and CDR2 is SNTAGT in the germline V gene. This CDR3 is 17 amino acids long.